This entry features one TCR beta chain sequence. The CDR3 is 17 residues long. Germline V gives CDR1 MNHEY, CDR2 SMNVEV (reference sequence). Trimming removed 5 bases from V and 0 bases from J, with 17 bases in between. The record originates from a study of blood T cell repertoires in COVID-19. TCRdb's table, derived via immunoSEQ multiplex PCR, lists solely in-frame clones and lacks some. Of approximately 80,000 clones listed, approximately 76% are singletons. What was sequenced was peripheral blood. This clonotype was sampled from a man aged 65 to 85 with active or convalescent COVID-19. V usage is TRBV27 and J usage is TRBJ1-3, with D perhaps TRBD1 (5 bases). The CDR3 sequence is CASSRGGVPSSGNTIYF. The CDR3 bases are TGTGCCAGCAGTCGGGGCGGGGTCCCGAGCTCTGGAAACACCATATATTTT.